This is a list of T cell receptor beta chains from one sample in a study of blood T cells in healthy people across ages. One entry per CDR3 protein results from TCRdb running MiXCR on the 5' RACE reads. The sample shows around 520,000 distinct CDR3 sequences, around a quarter of them seen only once. This sample also appeared in a second study, on T cells of mothers and their children.

The sequencing sample was made of blood. Every receptor here comes from a boy younger than 10 in good health. CDR3s include the opening cysteine and the closing phenylalanine or tryptophan. The D gene is left open where the match is weak. Clone size, where shown, is once, few, many, or a class for clones that have expanded.

V | size | D | CDR3
TRBV7-9 | - | - | CASSLSGDSKPQHF
TRBV5-5 | few | - | CASSPGNYNEQFF
TRBV9 | many | - | CASSVASGLSTPETQYF
TRBV19 | - | - | CASSINGVDTGELFF
TRBV7-9 | few | - | CASSLGNLYGYTF
TRBV30 | - | - | CAWTPGLSSETQHF
TRBV5-5 | - | - | CASSFRPDSGTDTQYF
TRBV11-2 | - | - | CASSLGRDKVYGYTF
TRBV20-1 | few | - | CSARDGRLAPGWEQYF
TRBV7-2 | few | - | CASSLALTLDRNYGYTF
TRBV7-9 | few | TRBD1 | CASNSGQGAGGANVLTF
TRBV7-9 | few | TRBD1 | CASSRRQGLNEKLFF
TRBV5-7 | - | TRBD1 | CASSPPGQAATAKNIQYF
TRBV4-1 | - | TRBD1 | CASSARTGGIDEQFF
TRBV12-3/TRBV12-4 | - | TRBD2 | CASSFDAGGRLDTQYF
TRBV6-1 | - | - | CASAQPPSYEQYF
TRBV7-8 | - | - | CASRRTFLGKLFF
TRBV6-5 | few | - | CASSPTRGDDTQYF
TRBV10-3 | - | TRBD1 | CAISAEQGGSYQPQHF
TRBV6-1 | - | TRBD1 | CASSKTGGRQPQHF
TRBV27 | - | - | CASSSPRGPQTSEQYF
TRBV2 | few | TRBD2 | CASILDSGRTPDTQYF
TRBV7-9 | - | - | CASSLGIEKLFF
TRBV20-1 | few | TRBD2 | CSARGLAGRNEQFF
TRBV12-3/TRBV12-4 | once | - | CASSLGPVGYTF
TRBV7-2 | - | TRBD2 | CASSFLAGTGELFF
TRBV5-1 | few | TRBD1 | CASSSPGQGEDTEAFF
TRBV14 | - | TRBD2 | CASSPFLAGVNNNEQFF
TRBV29-1 | - | TRBD1 | CSVEDQQGWAGELFF
TRBV21-1 | - | - | CASPAGPCTGELFF
TRBV4-3 | few | TRBD1 | CASSQLTGDYEQYF
TRBV19 | - | - | CASSMASGEIYEQYF
TRBV18 | - | - | CASSPAAGTGQYF
TRBV18 | few | - | CASSPLAGPGIIQYF
TRBV7-9 | few | TRBD2 | CASVLGSSGSPRTDTQYF
TRBV20-1 | - | - | CSASTRGGYEQYF
TRBV29-1 | few | - | CSVGSGSTDTQYF
TRBV15 | few | TRBD2 | CATGLGYEQYF
TRBV6-1 | many | TRBD2 | CASSEVVAGGPADTQYF
TRBV9 | - | TRBD2 | CASSVAGGGVTDTQYF
TRBV5-5 | - | - | CASSWDLWGSSEAFF
TRBV7-2 | many | - | CASSHQTYEQYF
TRBV5-1 | - | TRBD2 | CASSSRLAVVQETQYF
TRBV20-1 | - | TRBD2 | CSSTLAGLNEQFF
TRBV20-1 | - | - | CSASRGGSGNTIYF